This T cell receptor beta chain was sequenced in a study of T cell changes during pregnancy in multiple sclerosis. The data were produced by immunoSEQ multiplex PCR, yet TCRdb's version contains in-frame clones alone and is incomplete. The sample has approximately 47,000 clones; 94% are singletons. The length of the CDR3 is 13 residues. V lost 3 bases and J 1 base, leaving 6 bases between the germline ends. Germline V gives CDR1 LNHDA, CDR2 SQIVND (reference sequence). The sequence derives from a female donor with multiple sclerosis, enrolled in a pregnancy study. Sequenced material: CD4+ T cells from peripheral blood mononuclear cells, taken in the first trimester of pregnancy. V is TRBV19 and J is TRBJ1-1; no definite D call. The CDR3 DNA reads TGTGCCAGTAGTATTCCCAGGAACACTGAAGCTTTCTTT. It translates to CASSIPRNTEAFF.